This TCR beta chain was captured in a study of T cells in Graves' hyperthyroidism and ophthalmopathy. What was amplified from RNA transcripts were TCR beta CDR3 regions. During a first-round RT-PCR of the TCR CDR3, the HTBI primer set was used. TCRdb re-derived calls from the multiplex PCR reads in MiXCR, one entry per CDR3 protein. Among under 350,000 distinct CDR3 sequences listed, about 15% were seen once. This clonotype was seen repeatedly, ten times or more. Trimming took 0 bases from V and 6 from J, leaving 6 bases between them. The germline CDR1 and CDR2 sequences are ENHRY and SYGVKD. The CDR3 has 13 residues.

This chain joins TRBV10-3 and TRBJ2-1; D remains ambiguous. Sequencing was carried out using blood. The TCR was taken from a woman aged 55 to 70 with Graves' ophthalmopathy. CDR3 region: CAISESLGNEQFF. DNA of the CDR3: TGTGCCATCAGTGAGTCCTTGGGCAATGAGCAGTTCTTC.